This TCR beta chain comes out of a study of T cell responses to AZD1222 COVID-19 vaccine (dated by TCRdb to about 2021). For context, the study as a whole: AZD1222 recipients whose second dose came at about 4 weeks and those whose second dose came at about 12 weeks were combined into one group, since spike-specific TCR depth and breadth did not differ between the two schedules. TCR sequencing covered over 230 trial participants: some 210 given two doses of AZD1222 and 26 given two doses of MenACWY control vaccine. Enrollment into the trials was organized by age into subgroups of 18-55, 56-69 and 70-plus years, and those subgroups contained roughly 150, 30 and 60 TCR-sequenced participants, respectively.

Concerning this clone itself: Its target antigen remains unknown. Within one base of it there is no much larger clone, and no base qualities were kept.

The germline V gene (reference sequence) specifies LNHDA as CDR1 and SQIVND as CDR2. The CDR3 covers 14 residues, taking in both the cysteine and the phenylalanine. The entry retains the CDR3 DNA only, 42 bases that are in frame from base 1. Trimming leaves V shorter by 6 bases and J shorter by 0 bases, with the junction holding 4 bases beyond the gene matches. The full study reports these points: In the small 56-69-year group, the increase in depth fell short of significance, most likely because of low power. Most participants were white British and females outnumbered males, and the authors suggested that clonal diversity may have been underestimated. Reportedly, close to half of the unique spike-specific TCRs recognized epitopes lying outside the regions that are mutated in the B.1.351 and B.1.1.7 variants. Conclusions about previously exposed vaccinees are limited, since just five to seven AZD1222 recipients were seropositive for SARS-CoV-2 at baseline. Because no day 14 peak-response samples were available, repertoires were characterized only after the peak T cell response. After two AZD1222 doses, spike-specific TCR breadth and depth were significantly higher than at day 0 and than in MenACWY recipients. Vaccine-associated CD4 TCRs spanned the whole spike protein, with dominant responses in regions 160-218 and 743-854.

The CDR3 regions of human TCRbeta chains were analyzed by immunosequencing. The authors' analysis ran thus. Repertoire TCRs were checked for matches against a reference library of SARS-CoV-2-specific TCRs that had been generated using the MIRA antigen-specificity platform. Breadth was defined as the fraction of unique TCRs that were SARS-CoV-2-associated. Depth was defined as the fraction of total T cells that were SARS-CoV-2-associated. Each spike-specific TCR was assigned to its reactive spike region and to a CD4 or CD8 class using the MIRA data. Log10-transformed breadth and depth values were compared by one-way ANOVA with Sidak's multiple comparisons tests. TCRdb re-hosts the immuneACCESS table, in-frame sequences only. Its copies lack some clones; in the studies checked, an unresolved V gene accounts for under half of them, and the cause for the rest is not known. That table gives V, J and clone size, and the DNA gave D and trimming. The table for this sample lists about 200,000 clones; about 92% of them were counted only once. In total, the top ten clones hold roughly 1.3% of the sample.

The sample's time point, from its label and the paper: baseline before first vaccination. The vaccinee samples were drawn from two UK trials, COV001 and COV002, one of which was a single-blind randomized controlled phase 2/3 trial testing AZD1222 (ChAdOx1 nCoV-19) in healthy adults. For TCRbeta chain sequencing, PBMC samples from trial participants were taken at day 0 and at day 28 after the second dose. The rearranged chain carries TRBV19 and TRBJ1-1; TRBD1 aligns with 7 central bases. This sequence originates from an adult in good health. Sequencing was performed on peripheral blood, taken on day 0 of AZD1222 vaccination. The sequenced DNA is TGTGCCAGTAGAGGGACAGCCATGAACACTGAAGCTTTCTTT. Translated, it gives CASRGTAMNTEAFF.